This entry concerns a single T cell receptor beta chain. The data are from a study of T cell responses to AZD1222 COVID-19 vaccine. Libraries were prepared by immunoSEQ multiplex PCR; TCRdb keeps only in-frame clonotypes and omits some of them. Here the sample spans around 84,000 clones, around nine tenths being singletons. The CDR3 has 17 amino acids. Germline trimming cut 2 bases from V and 4 bases from J; bases unmatched to any gene: 13. CDR1 SGHTA and CDR2 FQGTGA come from the germline V gene. Sequencing used peripheral blood, obtained on day 0 of AZD1222 vaccination. The clonotype comes from an adult in good health. The chain couples TRBV7-3 to TRBJ2-7, with 8 bases identical to TRBD2. The chain's CDR3 is CASSLRSGSGRVYEQYF. CDR3 bases: TGTGCCAGCAGCTTACGGTCCGGAAGCGGGAGAGTTTACGAGCAGTACTTC.